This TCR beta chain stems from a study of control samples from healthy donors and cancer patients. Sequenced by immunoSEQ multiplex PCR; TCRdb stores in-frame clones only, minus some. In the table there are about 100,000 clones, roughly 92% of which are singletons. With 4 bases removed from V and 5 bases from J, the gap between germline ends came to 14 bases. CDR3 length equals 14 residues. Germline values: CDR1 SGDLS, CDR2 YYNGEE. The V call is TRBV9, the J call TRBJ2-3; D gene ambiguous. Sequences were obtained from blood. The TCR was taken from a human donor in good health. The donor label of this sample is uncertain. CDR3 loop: CASSRTSLKDTQYF. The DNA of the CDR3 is TGTGCCAGCAGCCGGACCTCTTTGAAAGATACGCAGTATTTT.